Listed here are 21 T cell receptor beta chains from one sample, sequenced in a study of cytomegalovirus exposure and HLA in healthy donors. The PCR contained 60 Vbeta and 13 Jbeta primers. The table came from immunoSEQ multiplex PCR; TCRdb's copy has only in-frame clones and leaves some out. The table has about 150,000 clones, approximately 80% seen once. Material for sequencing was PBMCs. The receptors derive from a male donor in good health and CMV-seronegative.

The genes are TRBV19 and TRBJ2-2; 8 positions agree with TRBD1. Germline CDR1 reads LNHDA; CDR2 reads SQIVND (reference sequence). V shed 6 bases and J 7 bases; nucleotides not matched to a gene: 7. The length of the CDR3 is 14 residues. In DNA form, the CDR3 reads TGTGCCAGTAGGGTCGGACAGGGAGGCGGGGAGCTGTTTTTT. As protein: CASRVGQGGGELFF.

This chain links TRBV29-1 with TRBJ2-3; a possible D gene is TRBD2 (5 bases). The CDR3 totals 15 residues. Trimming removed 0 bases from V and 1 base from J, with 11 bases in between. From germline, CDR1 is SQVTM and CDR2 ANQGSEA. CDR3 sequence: CSVEDRGAGTDTQYF. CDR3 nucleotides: TGCAGCGTTGAAGATCGGGGAGCGGGCACAGATACGCAGTATTTT.

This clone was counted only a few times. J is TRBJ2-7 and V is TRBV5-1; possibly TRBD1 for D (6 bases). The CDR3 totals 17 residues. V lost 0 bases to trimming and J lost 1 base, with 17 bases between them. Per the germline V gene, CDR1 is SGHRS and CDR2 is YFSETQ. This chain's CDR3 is CASSLALGQQESYEQYF. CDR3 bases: TGCGCCAGCAGCTTGGCCCTCGGACAGCAAGAGTCCTACGAGCAGTACTTC.

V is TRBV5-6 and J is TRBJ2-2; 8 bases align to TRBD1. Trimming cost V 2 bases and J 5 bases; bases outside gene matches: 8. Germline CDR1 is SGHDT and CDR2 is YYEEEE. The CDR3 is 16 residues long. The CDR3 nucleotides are TGTGCCAGCAGCTTCACAGGGGGAGTTGTGACCGGGGAGCTGTTTTTT. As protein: CASSFTGGVVTGELFF.

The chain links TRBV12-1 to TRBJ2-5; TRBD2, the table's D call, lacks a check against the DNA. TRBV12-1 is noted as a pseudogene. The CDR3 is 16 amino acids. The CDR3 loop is CASSFLSTSVQETQYF. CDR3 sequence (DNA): TGTGCCAGCAGCTTTCTATCGACTAGCGTCCAAGAGACCCAGTACTTC.

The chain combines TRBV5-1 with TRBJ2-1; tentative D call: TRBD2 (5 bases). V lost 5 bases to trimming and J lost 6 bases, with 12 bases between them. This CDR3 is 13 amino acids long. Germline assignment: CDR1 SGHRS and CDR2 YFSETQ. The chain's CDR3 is CASRVETINEQFF. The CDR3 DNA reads TGCGCCAGCAGAGTTGAGACTATCAATGAGCAGTTCTTC.

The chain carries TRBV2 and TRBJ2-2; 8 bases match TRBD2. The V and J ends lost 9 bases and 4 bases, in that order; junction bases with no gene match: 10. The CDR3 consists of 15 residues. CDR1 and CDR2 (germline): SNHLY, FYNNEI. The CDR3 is CARRYGGAPTGELFF. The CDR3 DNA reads TGTGCCAGAAGATACGGGGGGGCCCCCACCGGGGAGCTGTTTTTT.

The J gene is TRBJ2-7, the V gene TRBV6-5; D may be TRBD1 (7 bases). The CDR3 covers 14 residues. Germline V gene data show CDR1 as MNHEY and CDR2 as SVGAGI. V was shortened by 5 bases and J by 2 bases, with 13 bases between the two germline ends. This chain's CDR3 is CASSKQGGTYEQYF. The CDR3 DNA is TGTGCCAGCAGTAAGCAGGGGGGAACCTACGAGCAGTACTTC.

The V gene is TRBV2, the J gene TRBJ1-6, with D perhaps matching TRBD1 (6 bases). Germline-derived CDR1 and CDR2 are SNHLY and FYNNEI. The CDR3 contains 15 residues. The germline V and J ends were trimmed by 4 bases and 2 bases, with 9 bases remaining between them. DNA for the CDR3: TGTGCCAGCAGTGCCAGGGGCCCCTATAATTCACCCCTCCACTTT. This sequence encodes CASSARGPYNSPLHF.

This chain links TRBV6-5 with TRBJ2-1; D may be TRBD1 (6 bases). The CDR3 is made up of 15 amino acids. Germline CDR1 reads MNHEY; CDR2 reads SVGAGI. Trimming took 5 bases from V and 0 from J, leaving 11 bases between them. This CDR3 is CASSPRGSSYNEQFF. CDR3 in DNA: TGTGCCAGCAGTCCCAGGGGAAGCTCCTACAATGAGCAGTTCTTC.

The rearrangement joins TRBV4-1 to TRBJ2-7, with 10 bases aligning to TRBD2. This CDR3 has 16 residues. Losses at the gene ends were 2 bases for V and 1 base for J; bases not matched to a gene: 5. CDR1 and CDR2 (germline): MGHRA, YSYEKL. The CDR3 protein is CASSQSLAGESYEQYF. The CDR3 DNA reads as TGCGCCAGCAGCCAATCTCTAGCGGGGGAATCCTACGAGCAGTACTTC.

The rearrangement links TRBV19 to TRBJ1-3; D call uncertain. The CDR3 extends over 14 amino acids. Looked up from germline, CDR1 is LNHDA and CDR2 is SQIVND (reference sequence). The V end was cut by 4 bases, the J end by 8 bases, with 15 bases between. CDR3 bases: TGTGCCAGTAGTACGGACGAGGGCTCAGACACCATATATTTT. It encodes CASSTDEGSDTIYF.

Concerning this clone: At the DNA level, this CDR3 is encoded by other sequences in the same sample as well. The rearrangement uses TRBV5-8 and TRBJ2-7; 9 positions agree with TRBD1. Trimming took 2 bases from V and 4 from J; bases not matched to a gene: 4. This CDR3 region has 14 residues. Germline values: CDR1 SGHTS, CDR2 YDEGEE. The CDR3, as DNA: TGTGCCAGCAGCTTAGGGACAGGGCCGTACGAGCAGTACTTC. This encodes CASSLGTGPYEQYF.

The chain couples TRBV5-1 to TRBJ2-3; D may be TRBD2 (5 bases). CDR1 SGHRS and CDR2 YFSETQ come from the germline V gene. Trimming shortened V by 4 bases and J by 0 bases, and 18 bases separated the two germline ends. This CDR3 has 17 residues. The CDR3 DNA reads TGCGCCAGCAGCCCCCTCGCCGGTGGGAGAAGCACAGATACGCAGTATTTT. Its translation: CASSPLAGGRSTDTQYF.

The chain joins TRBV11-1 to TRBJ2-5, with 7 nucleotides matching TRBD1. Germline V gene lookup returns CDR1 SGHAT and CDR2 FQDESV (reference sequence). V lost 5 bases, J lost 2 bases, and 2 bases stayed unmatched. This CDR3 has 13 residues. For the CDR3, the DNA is TGTGCCAGCAGCGTGGGACAGCAAGAGACCCAGTACTTC. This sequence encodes CASSVGQQETQYF.

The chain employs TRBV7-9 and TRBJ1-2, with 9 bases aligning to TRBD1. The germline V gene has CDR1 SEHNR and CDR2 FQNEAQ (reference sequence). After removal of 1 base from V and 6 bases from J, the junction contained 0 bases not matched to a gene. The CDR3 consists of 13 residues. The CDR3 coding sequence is TGTGCCAGCAGCTTAGGGACAGGGGATGGCTACACCTTC. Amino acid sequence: CASSLGTGDGYTF.

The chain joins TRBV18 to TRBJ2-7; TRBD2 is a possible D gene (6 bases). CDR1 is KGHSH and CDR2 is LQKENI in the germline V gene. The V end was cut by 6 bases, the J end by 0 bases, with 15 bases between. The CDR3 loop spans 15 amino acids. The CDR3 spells CASSKRAGSSYEQYF. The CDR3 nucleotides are TGTGCCAGCTCGAAGCGGGCGGGCAGCTCCTACGAGCAGTACTTC.

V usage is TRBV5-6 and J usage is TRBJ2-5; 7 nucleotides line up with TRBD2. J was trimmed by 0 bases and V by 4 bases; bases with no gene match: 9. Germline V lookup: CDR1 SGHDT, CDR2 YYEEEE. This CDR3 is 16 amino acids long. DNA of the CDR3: TGTGCCAGCAGCGTAGTGGGGGAGGGGTACCAAGAGACCCAGTACTTC. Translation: CASSVVGEGYQETQYF.

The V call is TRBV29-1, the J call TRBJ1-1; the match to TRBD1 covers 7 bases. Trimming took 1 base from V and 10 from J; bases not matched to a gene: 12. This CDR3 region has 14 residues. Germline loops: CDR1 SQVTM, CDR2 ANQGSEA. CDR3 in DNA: TGCAGCGTTGAAGGGGTGACAGGGCTGGTGGCAGCTTTCTTT. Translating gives CSVEGVTGLVAAFF.

The CDR3 DNA follows: TGTGCCAGCGCTTTAACCTATAGCAATCAGCCCCAGCATTTT. It specifies CASALTYSNQPQHF. The chain links TRBV6-5 to TRBJ1-5; no clear D gene. CDR1 MNHEY and CDR2 SVGAGI come from the germline V gene. The V end lost 8 bases, the J end lost 0 bases, and 11 bases lay between the germline ends. There are 14 residues in the CDR3.

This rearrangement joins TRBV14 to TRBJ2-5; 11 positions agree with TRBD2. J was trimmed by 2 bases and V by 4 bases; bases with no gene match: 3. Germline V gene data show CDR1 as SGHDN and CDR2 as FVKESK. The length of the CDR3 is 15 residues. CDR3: CASSPLAGGQETQYF. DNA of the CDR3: TGTGCCAGCAGCCCGCTAGCGGGGGGACAAGAGACCCAGTACTTC.